This entry lists 6 T cell receptor beta chains sequenced from one sample in a study of low-dose radiotherapy and immunotherapy resistance in tumors. First-strand cDNA used TRAV- and TRBV-specific primers, covering alpha and beta chains. Over around 19 PCR cycles, TCRs were amplified from a constant-region primer and V-primer adapter. MiXCR was run by TCRdb on the reads, yielding one entry per CDR3 protein. The sample includes 6,600 or so distinct CDR3 sequences, about four fifths seen only once; the top ten take about 6%. The receptor source for this set is a human donor with advanced metastatic prostate, ovarian, gallbladder or colorectal cancer (not recorded which). This table probably holds off-target reads from a library built for another chain.

The rearrangement joins TRBV5-1 to TRBJ1-1, with unresolved D. Trimming shortened V by 2 bases and J by 5 bases, and 7 bases separated the two germline ends. CDR1 is SGHRS and CDR2 is YFSETQ in the germline V gene. The CDR3 sequence is 12 residues long. CDR3 nucleotide sequence: TGCGCCAGCAGCTTTGTGGGTACTGAAGCTTTCTTT. It encodes CASSFVGTEAFF.

The chain combines TRBV6-8 with TRBJ1-2, with a tentative D call TRBD1 (6 bases). Trimming cost V 5 bases and J 3 bases, with 16 bases left between them. Germline-derived CDR1 and CDR2 are MNHGY and SAAAGT. The CDR3 runs 15 residues. The CDR3, as DNA: TGTGCCAGCAGTACGAGGGGGGACACGGACTATGGCTACACCTTC. Translation gives CASSTRGDTDYGYTF.

This clonotype was observed a handful of times. The V gene is TRBV12-3 or TRBV12-4, the J gene TRBJ1-1; the D is unclear. The CDR3 consists of 13 residues. V lost 1 base and J 2 bases, leaving 5 bases between the germline ends. DNA of the CDR3: TGTGCCAGCAGTTTAGTGGCTAACACTGAAGCTTTCTTT. It is translated as CASSLVANTEAFF.

The gene calls are TRBV6-1 and TRBJ1-5, with D unclear. The V gene lost 6 bases and the J gene lost 6 bases, with 12 bases spanning the gap. Germline V gene data show CDR1 as MNHNS and CDR2 as SASEGT. CDR3 size: 13 residues. CDR3 in DNA: TGTGCCAGCAGGGACCCTGGACGTCAGCCCCAGCATTTT. This translates into CASRDPGRQPQHF.

The chain uses TRBV28 and TRBJ2-7; a weak D match, TRBD1 (5 bases). The germline V and J ends were trimmed by 3 bases and 6 bases, with 9 bases remaining between them. Germline V lookup: CDR1 MDHEN, CDR2 SYDVKM. This CDR3 has 12 amino acids. The CDR3 here is CASSLSGPEQYF. In nucleotides, the CDR3 is TGTGCCAGCAGTTTGTCAGGGCCCGAGCAGTACTTC.

The chain couples TRBV20-1 to TRBJ2-7; 14 nucleotides align to TRBD2. Germline loops: CDR1 DFQATT, CDR2 SNEGSKA (reference sequence). Trimming removed 6 bases from V and 0 bases from J; junction bases left unmatched: 7. The CDR3 runs to 16 residues. The chain's CDR3 is CSATGLAGVSSYEQYF. The DNA of the CDR3 is TGCAGTGCAACGGGACTAGCGGGGGTGAGCTCCTACGAGCAGTACTTC.